This TCR beta chain was sequenced during a study of T cell responses to AZD1222 COVID-19 vaccine. About the research overall: Second-dose recipients at about 4 or about 12 weeks were treated as one pooled group. Whole-study results and caveats: The CD4 TCRs associated with vaccination extended across spike and predominated at 160-218 and 743-854. No day 14 peak samples; only post-peak repertoires were characterized.

The CDR3 runs to 17 residues. Germline CDR1 reads LNHNV; CDR2 reads YYDKDF (reference sequence). Deletions cut 0 bases from V and 3 bases from J, with 15 bases between. Comments on this clone: As yet, its antigen is unknown.

Using immunoSEQ multiplex PCR, the repertoire was profiled, and TCRdb retains in-frame clones only, with some absent. The sample contains about 120,000 clones, approximately 90% of which appear only once. This clonotype was obtained from an adult in good health. This sample comprised peripheral blood, obtained on day 0 of AZD1222 vaccination. The chain links TRBV15 to TRBJ1-3; maybe TRBD1 (5 bases). The CDR3 DNA reads TGTGCCACCAGCAGAGAGATCCAGGGAACAAGTGGAAACACCATATATTTT. It is translated as CATSREIQGTSGNTIYF.